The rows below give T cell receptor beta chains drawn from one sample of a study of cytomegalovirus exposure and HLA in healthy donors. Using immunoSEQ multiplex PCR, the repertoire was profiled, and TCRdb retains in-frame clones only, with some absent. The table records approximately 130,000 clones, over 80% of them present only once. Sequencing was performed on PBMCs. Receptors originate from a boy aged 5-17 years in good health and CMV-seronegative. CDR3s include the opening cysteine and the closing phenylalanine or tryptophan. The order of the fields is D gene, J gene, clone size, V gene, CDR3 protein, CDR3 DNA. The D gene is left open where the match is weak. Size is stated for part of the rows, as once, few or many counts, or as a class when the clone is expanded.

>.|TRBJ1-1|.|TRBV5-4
CASSDRDTEAFF
TGTGCCAGCAGCGACCGGGACACGGAAGCTTTCTTT
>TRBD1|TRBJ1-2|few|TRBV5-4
CASSLAGGGGYTF
TGTGCCAGCAGCTTGGCAGGGGGCGGTGGCTACACCTTC
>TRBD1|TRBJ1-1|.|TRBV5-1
CASSLVQGGTEAFF
TGCGCCAGCAGCTTGGTTCAGGGGGGCACTGAAGCTTTCTTT
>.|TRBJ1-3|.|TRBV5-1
CASSSGSGNTIYF
TGCGCCAGCAGCTCTGGGAGTGGAAACACCATATATTTT
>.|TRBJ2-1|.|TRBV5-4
CASSSVLSYNEQFF
TGTGCCAGCAGCTCAGTCCTCTCCTACAATGAGCAGTTCTTC
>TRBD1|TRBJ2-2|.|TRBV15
CATSRGTGSVTGELFF
TGTGCCACCAGCAGAGGGACAGGGTCGGTCACCGGGGAGCTGTTTTTT
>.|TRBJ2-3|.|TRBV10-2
CASSEIGPPTDTQYF
TGCGCCAGCAGTGAGATTGGGCCCCCCACAGATACGCAGTATTTT
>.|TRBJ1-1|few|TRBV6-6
CASSPGGEYTEAFF
TGTGCCAGCAGTCCCGGGGGGGAGTACACTGAAGCTTTCTTT
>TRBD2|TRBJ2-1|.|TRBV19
CASTGGIAGEPYNEQFF
TGTGCCAGTACGGGGGGAATAGCGGGAGAACCCTACAATGAGCAGTTCTTC
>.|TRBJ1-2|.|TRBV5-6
CASSPPNRFYGYTF
TGTGCCAGCAGCCCCCCTAACAGGTTCTATGGCTACACCTTC
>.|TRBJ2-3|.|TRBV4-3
CASSQPGSTDTQYF
TGCGCCAGCAGCCAACCGGGGAGCACAGATACGCAGTATTTT
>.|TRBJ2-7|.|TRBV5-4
CASSLLGGNSYEQYF
TGTGCCAGCAGCTTGCTCGGAGGGAATAGCTACGAGCAGTACTTC
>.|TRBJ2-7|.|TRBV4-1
CASSQDPGSYEQYF
TGCGCCAGCAGCCAAGATCCGGGCTCCTACGAGCAGTACTTC